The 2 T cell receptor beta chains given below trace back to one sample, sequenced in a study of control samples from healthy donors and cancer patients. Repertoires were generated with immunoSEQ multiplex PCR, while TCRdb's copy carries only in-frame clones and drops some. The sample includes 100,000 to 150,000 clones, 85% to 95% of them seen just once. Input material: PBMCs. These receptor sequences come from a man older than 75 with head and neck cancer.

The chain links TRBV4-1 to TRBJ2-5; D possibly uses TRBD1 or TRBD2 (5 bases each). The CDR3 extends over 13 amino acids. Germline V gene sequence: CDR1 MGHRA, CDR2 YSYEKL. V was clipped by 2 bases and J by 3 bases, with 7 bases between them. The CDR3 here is CASSQWGKETQYF. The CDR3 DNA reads TGCGCCAGCAGCCAATGGGGGAAAGAGACCCAGTACTTC.

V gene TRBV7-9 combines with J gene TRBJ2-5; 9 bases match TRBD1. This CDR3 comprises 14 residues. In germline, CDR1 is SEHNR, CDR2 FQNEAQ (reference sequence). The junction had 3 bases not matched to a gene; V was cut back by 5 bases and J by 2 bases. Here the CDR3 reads CASSPGTGQETQYF. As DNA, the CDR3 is TGTGCCAGCAGCCCCGGGACAGGGCAAGAGACCCAGTACTTC.